This T cell receptor beta chain was profiled in a study of OX40 agonist ivuxolimab in advanced cancers. Study details: With ivuxolimab, an agonistic anti-OX40 (CD134) antibody, patients were treated. Patients were treated with intravenous ivuxolimab, dosed at 0.01 to 10 mg/kg and infused every 2 weeks. There were three patients with partial responses, one having hepatocellular carcinoma and two cutaneous melanoma.

Overall study results and limits: Undetermined was the antigen specificity of the expanded peripheral T cells.

Sequencing was performed with immunoSEQ multiplex PCR; in TCRdb, only in-frame clones are kept and a portion is missing. The table records 55,000 to 80,000 clones, roughly 90% of them present only once. As for this clone: The target antigen is unknown.

The V gene's germline CDR1 is SGHKS and CDR2 YYEKEE (reference sequence). The CDR3 runs to 14 residues. Trimming left V 2 bases short and J 2 bases short, with 11 bases between. The sequencing used CD4+ or CD8+ T cells sorted from blood, collected in a trial of the OX40 agonist ivuxolimab. The receptor comes from an adult with an advanced solid tumor such as melanoma, head and neck, liver or kidney cancer. The V call is TRBV5-5, the J call TRBJ2-7; D ambiguous. CDR3 in DNA: TGTGCCAGCAGCTTTCGTGGCAGCCCCTACGAGCAGTACTTC. Encoded protein: CASSFRGSPYEQYF.